The sample holds one count of the clone carrying this TCR beta chain. Looked up from germline, CDR1 is SGHTA and CDR2 is FQGNSA. V was clipped by 11 bases and J by 5 bases, with 16 bases between them. The CDR3 is made up of 12 amino acids. The data are from a study of T cells in Graves' hyperthyroidism and ophthalmopathy. The diagnoses drew upon clinical symptoms, serum thyroxine and TRAb, thyroid ultrasound and orbital computed tomography. The TCR beta CDR3 regions underwent amplification using RNA transcripts as the source. Using the HTBI primer set, a first-round RT-PCR was run on the TCR CDR3. TCRdb independently ran MiXCR on the multiplex PCR reads; one entry per CDR3 protein. The sample lists hundreds of thousands of distinct CDR3 sequences, about 45% seen once, with roughly 8.2% in the top ten.

The receptor was derived from a woman between 18 and 30 years old with Graves' hyperthyroidism. The chain joins TRBV7-2 to TRBJ2-7; D unclear. The material sequenced was peripheral blood or thyroid tissue (not recorded which). As DNA, the CDR3 is TGTGCCTGGAGTGTGGGTGGGGACGAGCAGTACTTC. This translates into CAWSVGGDEQYF.